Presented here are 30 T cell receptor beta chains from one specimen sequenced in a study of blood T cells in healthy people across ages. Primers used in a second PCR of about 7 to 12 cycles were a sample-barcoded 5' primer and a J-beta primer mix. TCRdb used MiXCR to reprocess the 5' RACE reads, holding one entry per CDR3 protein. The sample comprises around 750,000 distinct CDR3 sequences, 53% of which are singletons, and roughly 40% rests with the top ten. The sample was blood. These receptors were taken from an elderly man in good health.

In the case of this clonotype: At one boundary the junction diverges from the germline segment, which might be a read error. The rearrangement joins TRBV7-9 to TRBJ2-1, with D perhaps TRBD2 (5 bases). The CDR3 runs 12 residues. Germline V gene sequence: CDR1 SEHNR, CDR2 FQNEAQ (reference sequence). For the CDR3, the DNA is TGTGCCGGCAGCCCCAGACTACACGAGCAGTTCTTC. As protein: CAGSPRLHEQFF.

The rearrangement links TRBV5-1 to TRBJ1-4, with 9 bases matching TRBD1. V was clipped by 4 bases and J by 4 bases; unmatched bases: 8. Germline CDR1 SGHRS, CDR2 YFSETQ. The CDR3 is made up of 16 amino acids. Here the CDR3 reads CASSPQGQGRNEKLFF. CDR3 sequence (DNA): TGCGCCAGCAGCCCTCAAGGACAGGGGCGTAATGAAAAACTGTTTTTT.

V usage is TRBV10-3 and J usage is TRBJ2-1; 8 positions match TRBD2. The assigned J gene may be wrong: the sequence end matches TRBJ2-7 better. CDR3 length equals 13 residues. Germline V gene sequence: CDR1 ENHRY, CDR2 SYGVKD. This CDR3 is CATGTSDYNEQYF. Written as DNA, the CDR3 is TGTGCCACCGGGACTAGTGACTACAATGAGCAGTACTTC.

The CDR3 DNA sequence: TGTGCCATCAAGTCGGGTCTAGCAGCTAGCACAGATACGCAGTATTTT. It specifies CAIKSGLAASTDTQYF. This sequence joins TRBV10-3 and TRBJ2-3; a weak D match, TRBD2 (5 bases). The germline gives CDR1 ENHRY, CDR2 SYGVKD. CDR3 size: 16 residues. Trimming shortened V by 7 bases and J by 0 bases, and 17 bases separated the two germline ends.

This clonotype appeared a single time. The CDR3 sequence: CSARRPTGGYTF. The DNA of the CDR3 is TGCAGTGCTAGACGACCGACCGGGGGCTACACCTTC. V usage is TRBV20-1 and J usage is TRBJ1-2; D not certain. Trimming removed 2 bases at V and 8 bases at J, with 12 bases between. The CDR3 consists of 12 residues. Germline assignment: CDR1 DFQATT and CDR2 SNEGSKA (reference sequence).

In DNA form, the CDR3 reads TGCAGTGCTAGGAACAGGGAGGGTGGCTACACCTTC. Residues: CSARNREGGYTF. The chain has TRBV20-1 and TRBJ1-2, with D possibly matching TRBD1 (6 bases). Germline lookup yields CDR1 DFQATT and CDR2 SNEGSKA (reference sequence). CDR3 size: 12 residues. Trimming cost V 3 bases and J 7 bases, with 12 bases left between them.

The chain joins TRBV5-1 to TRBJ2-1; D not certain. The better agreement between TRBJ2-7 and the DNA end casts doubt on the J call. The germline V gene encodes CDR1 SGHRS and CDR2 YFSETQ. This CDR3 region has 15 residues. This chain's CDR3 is CASSPAELPYNEQYF. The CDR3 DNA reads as TGCGCCAGCAGCCCGGCCGAACTACCCTACAATGAGCAGTACTTC.

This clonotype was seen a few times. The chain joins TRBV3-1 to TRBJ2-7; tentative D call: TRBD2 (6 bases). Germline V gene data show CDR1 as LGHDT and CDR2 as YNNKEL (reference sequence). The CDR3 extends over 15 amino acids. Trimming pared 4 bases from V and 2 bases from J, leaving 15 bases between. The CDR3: CASSPHGSGTYEQYF. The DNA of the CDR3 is TGTGCCAGCAGCCCCCACGGGAGCGGAACCTACGAGCAGTACTTC.

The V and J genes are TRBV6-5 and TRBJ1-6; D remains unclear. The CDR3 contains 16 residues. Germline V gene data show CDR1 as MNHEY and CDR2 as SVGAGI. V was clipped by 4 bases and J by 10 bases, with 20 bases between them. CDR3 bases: TGTGCCAGCAGTTCTACCCTTCCGACCACGGGCTCACCCCTCCACTTT. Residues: CASSSTLPTTGSPLHF.

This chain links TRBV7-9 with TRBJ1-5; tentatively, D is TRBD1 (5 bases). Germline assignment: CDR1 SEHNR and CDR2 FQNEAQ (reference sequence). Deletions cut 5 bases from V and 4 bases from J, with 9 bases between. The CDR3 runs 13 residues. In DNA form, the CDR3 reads TGTGCCAGCAGCCGGGGCAATAATCAGCCCCAGCATTTT. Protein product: CASSRGNNQPQHF.

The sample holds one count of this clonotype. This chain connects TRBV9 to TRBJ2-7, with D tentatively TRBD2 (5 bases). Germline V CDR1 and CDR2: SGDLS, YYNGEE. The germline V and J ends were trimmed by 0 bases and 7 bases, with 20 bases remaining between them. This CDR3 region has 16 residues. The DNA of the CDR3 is TGTGCCAGCAGCGTAGATGGTCAGCTAGCAGTTGTTGAGCAGTACTTC. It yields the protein CASSVDGQLAVVEQYF.

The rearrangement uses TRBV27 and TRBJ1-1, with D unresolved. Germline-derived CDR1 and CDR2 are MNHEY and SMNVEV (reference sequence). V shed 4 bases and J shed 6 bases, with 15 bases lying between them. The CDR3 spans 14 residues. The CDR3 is CASSSPFRGSEAFF. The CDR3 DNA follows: TGTGCCAGCAGTTCTCCCTTCCGTGGGTCTGAAGCTTTCTTT.

This CDR3 is CSLAGGPTPSYNEQFF. CDR3 nucleotides: TGCAGCCTAGCGGGAGGGCCTACCCCCTCCTACAATGAGCAGTTCTTC. The chain uses TRBV29-1 and TRBJ2-1, with 12 bases fitting TRBD2. The CDR3 spans 16 residues. Germline V lookup: CDR1 SQVTM, CDR2 ANQGSEA. With 8 bases clipped from V and 0 bases from J, the junction kept 8 bases outside the gene matches.

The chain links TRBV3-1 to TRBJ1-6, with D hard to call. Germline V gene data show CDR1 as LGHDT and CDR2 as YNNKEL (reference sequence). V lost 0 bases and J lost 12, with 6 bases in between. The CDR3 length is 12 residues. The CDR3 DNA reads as TGTGCCAGCAGCCAAGACCACATACCCCTCCACTTT. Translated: CASSQDHIPLHF.

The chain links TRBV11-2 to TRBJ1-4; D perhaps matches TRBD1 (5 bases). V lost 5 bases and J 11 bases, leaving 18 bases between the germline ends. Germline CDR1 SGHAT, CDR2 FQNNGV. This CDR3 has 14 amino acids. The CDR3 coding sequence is TGTGCCAGCAGCCCGGGGTTAGGGGTGGCGAAACTGTTTTTT. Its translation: CASSPGLGVAKLFF.

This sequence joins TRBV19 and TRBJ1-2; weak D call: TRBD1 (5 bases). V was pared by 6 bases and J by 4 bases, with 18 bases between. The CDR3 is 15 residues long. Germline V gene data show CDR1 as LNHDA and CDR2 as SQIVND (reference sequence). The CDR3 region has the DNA TGTGCCAGTAGCTCCCCCGGGGCGGCGGGCTATGGCTACACCTTC. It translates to CASSSPGAAGYGYTF. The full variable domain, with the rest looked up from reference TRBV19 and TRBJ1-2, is DGGITQSPKYLFRKEGQNVTLSCEQNLNHDAMYWYRQDPGQGLRLIYYSQIVNDFQKGDIAEGYSVSREKKESFPLTVTSAQKNPTAFYLCASSSPGAAGYGYTFGSGTRLTVV.

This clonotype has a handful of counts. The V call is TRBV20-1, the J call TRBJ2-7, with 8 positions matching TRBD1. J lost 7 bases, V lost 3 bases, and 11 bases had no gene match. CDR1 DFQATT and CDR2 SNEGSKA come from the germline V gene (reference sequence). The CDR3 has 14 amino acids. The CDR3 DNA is TGCAGTGCTAGCGTCCAGGGGGCGATCTATGAGCAGTACTTC. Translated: CSASVQGAIYEQYF.

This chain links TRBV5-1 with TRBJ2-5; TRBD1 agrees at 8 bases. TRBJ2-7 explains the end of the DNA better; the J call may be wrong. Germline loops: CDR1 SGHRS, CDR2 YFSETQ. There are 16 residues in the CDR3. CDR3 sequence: CASKEATGVGLYEQYF. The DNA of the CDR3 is TGCGCCAGCAAAGAGGCGACAGGGGTAGGCCTCTACGAGCAGTACTTC.

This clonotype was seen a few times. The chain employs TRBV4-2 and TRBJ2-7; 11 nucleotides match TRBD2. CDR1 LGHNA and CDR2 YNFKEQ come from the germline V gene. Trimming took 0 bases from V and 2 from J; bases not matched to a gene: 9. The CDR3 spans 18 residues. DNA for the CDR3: TGTGCCAGCAGCCAAGATTTAGCGGGAGGGCTTTCTCCCTACGAGCAGTACTTC. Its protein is CASSQDLAGGLSPYEQYF.

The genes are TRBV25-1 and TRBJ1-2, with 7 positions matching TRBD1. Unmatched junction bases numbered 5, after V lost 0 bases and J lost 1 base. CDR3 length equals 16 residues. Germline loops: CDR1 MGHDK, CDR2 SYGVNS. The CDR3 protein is CASSEYTGTVNYGYTF. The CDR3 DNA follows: TGTGCCAGCAGTGAATATACTGGGACAGTTAACTATGGCTACACCTTC.

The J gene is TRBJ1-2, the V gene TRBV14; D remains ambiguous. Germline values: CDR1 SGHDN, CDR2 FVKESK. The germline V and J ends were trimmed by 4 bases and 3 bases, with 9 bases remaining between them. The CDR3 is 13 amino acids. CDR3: CASSPSLDYGYTF. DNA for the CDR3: TGTGCCAGCAGCCCCTCTCTGGACTATGGCTACACCTTC.

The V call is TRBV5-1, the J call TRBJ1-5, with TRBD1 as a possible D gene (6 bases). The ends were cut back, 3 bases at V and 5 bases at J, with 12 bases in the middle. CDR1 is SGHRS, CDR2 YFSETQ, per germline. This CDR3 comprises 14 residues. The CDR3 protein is CASSSGQPDQPQHF. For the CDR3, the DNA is TGCGCCAGCAGCTCAGGACAGCCCGATCAGCCCCAGCATTTT.

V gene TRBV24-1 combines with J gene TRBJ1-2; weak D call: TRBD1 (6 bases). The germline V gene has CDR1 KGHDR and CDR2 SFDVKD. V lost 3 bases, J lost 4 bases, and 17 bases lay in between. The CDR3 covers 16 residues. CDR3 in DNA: TGTGCCACCAGTGATGCCCCGAGGGGGAACCTCTATGGCTACACCTTC. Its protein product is CATSDAPRGNLYGYTF.

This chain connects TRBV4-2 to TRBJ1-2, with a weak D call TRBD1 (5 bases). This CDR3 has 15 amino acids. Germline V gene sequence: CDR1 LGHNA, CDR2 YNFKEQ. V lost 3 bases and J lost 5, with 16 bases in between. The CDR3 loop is CASSHGEGEGYGYTF. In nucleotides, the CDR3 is TGTGCCAGCAGCCACGGGGAAGGGGAGGGGTATGGCTACACCTTC.

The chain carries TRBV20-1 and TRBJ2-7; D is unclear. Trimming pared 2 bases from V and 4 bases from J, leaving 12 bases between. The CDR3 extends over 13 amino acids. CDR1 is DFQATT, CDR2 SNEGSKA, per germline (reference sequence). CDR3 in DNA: TGCAGTGCTAGAACGCCTCCCATTTACGAGCAGTACTTC. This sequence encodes CSARTPPIYEQYF.

The CDR3 protein is CATTPGLAEKRSTDTQYF. The CDR3, as DNA: TGTGCCACCACGCCGGGACTAGCGGAAAAAAGGAGCACAGATACGCAGTATTTT. The V and J genes are TRBV15 and TRBJ2-3; 11 bases align to TRBD2. V dropped 7 bases and J dropped 0; count of bases not matched to a gene: 12. The CDR3 is 18 residues long. Germline assignment: CDR1 LNHNV and CDR2 YYDKDF (reference sequence).

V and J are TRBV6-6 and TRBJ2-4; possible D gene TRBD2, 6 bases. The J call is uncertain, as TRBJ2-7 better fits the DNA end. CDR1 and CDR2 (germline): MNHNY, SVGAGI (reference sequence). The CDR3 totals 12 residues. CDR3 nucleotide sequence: TGTGCCAGCACGGACTACCTCTACGAGCAGTACTTC. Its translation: CASTDYLYEQYF.

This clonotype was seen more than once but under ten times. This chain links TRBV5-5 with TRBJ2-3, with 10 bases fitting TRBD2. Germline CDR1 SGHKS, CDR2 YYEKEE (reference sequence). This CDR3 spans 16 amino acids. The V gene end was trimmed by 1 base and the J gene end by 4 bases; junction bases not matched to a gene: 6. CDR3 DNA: TGTGCCAGCAGCTTGTTACTAGCGGGAACCCCAGATACGCAGTATTTT. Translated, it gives CASSLLLAGTPDTQYF.

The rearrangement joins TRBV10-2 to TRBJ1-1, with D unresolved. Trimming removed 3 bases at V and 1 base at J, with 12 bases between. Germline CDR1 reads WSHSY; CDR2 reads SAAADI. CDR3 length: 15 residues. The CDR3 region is CASSDRTRANTEAFF. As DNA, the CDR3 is TGCGCCAGCAGTGATCGGACGCGGGCGAACACTGAAGCTTTCTTT.

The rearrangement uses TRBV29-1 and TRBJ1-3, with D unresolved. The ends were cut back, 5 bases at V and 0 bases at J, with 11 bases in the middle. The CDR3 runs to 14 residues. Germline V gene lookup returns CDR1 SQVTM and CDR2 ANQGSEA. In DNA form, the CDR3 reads TGCAGCGTTTCTGACGGCCGCTCTGGAAACACCATATATTTT. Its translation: CSVSDGRSGNTIYF.